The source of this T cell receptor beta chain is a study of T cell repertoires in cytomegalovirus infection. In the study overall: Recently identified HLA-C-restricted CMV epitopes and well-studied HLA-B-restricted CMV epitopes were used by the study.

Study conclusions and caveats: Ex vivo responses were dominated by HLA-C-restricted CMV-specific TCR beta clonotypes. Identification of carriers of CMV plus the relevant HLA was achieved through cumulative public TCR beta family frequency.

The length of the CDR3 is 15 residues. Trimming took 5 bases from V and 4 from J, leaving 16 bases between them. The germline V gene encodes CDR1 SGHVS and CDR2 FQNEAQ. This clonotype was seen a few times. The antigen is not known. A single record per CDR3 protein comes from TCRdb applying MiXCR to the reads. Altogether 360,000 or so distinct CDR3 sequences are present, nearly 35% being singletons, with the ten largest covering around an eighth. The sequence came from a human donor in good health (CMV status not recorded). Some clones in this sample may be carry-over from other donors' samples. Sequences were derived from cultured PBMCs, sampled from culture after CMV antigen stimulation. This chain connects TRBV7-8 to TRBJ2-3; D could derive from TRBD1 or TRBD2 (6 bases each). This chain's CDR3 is CASSRGGGVADTQYF. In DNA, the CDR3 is TGTGCCAGCAGCCGAGGAGGGGGTGTTGCAGATACGCAGTATTTT.